Given below is one T cell receptor (beta chain) in context. Germline V CDR1 and CDR2: SGHRS, YFSETQ. The CDR3 is 13 residues long. Trimming took off 0 bases at V and 4 bases at J, with 8 bases between the two ends. The sample comes from a study of OX40 agonist ivuxolimab in advanced cancers. Across the whole study: An agonistic human IgG2 monoclonal antibody against OX40 (CD134) was given. Those treated in dose escalation had hepatocellular carcinoma, melanoma, renal cell cancer or head and neck cancer.

Produced via immunoSEQ multiplex PCR; TCRdb's table is partial and in-frame only. The table lists about 79,000 clones, around 92% of them singletons, with approximately 0.48% in the top ten. This clonotype was obtained from an adult with an advanced solid tumor such as melanoma, head and neck, liver or kidney cancer. The chain couples TRBV5-1 to TRBJ2-7, with D hard to call. The sequencing here drew on CD4+ or CD8+ T cells sorted from blood, taken in a trial of the OX40 agonist ivuxolimab. This chain's CDR3 is CASSLGQQYEQYF. As DNA, the CDR3 is TGCGCCAGCAGCTTGGGGCAACAATACGAGCAGTACTTC.